This TCR beta chain was captured in a study of blood T cell repertoires in COVID-19. Per the authors' pipeline: The assay estimated nucleated cells by amplifying reference gene primers. Sequencing used immunoSEQ multiplex PCR; TCRdb keeps in-frame clones, though not all of them. V, J and clone size derive from that table, while D and trimming were established from the DNA sequence. Counted here are around 74,000 clones, about 83% occurring once; the ten biggest clones make up around 8%. The V end lost 3 bases, the J end lost 4 bases, and 12 bases lay between the germline ends. The CDR3 runs 15 residues. Germline-derived CDR1 and CDR2 are LNHNV and YYDKDF (reference sequence).

The source material was peripheral blood. This clonotype was obtained from a man aged 25-40 years with acute or convalescent COVID-19. The chain combines TRBV15 with TRBJ2-2; the D gene is possibly TRBD1 (6 bases). CDR3 sequence reads: CATSSRGHLTGELFF. The CDR3 nucleotides read TGTGCCACCAGCAGTAGGGGACATCTCACCGGGGAGCTGTTTTTT.